The 29 T cell receptor beta chains reported below all come from one sample, sequenced in a study of response to subunit inactivated influenza vaccine. TCRdb reprocessed the RT-PCR reads with MiXCR, giving one entry per CDR3 protein. The data contain about 190,000 distinct CDR3 sequences, over 13% of them singletons. The sample was CD8+ T cells sorted from PBMCs, taken around 5 days after vaccination. The receptors shown here come from a man aged 50-59 years who received an inactivated influenza vaccine.

A word on this clonotype: Compared with germline, one end of the junction differs, possibly owing to a read error. The rearrangement joins TRBV7-7 to TRBJ2-7; 9 nucleotides match TRBD1. This CDR3 is 15 amino acids long. Germline V gives CDR1 SSHAT, CDR2 FNYEAQ (reference sequence). The CDR3 reads CASSQGTGPVYEQYF. The CDR3 coding sequence is TGTGCTAGCAGCCAAGGGACAGGGCCGGTTTACGAGCAGTACTTC.

The gene calls are TRBV29-1 and TRBJ2-5; TRBD2 matches 10 bases. Trimming took 0 bases from V and 9 from J; bases not matched to a gene: 10. The CDR3 runs 15 residues. Germline CDR1 and CDR2: SQVTM and ANQGSEA. CDR3 sequence reads: CSVEDGAGGVAPQYF. The CDR3 DNA is TGCAGCGTTGAAGACGGAGCGGGAGGGGTTGCCCCCCAGTACTTC.

The sample holds a few counts of this clonotype. This chain links TRBV7-9 with TRBJ2-1; no reliable D call. The CDR3 runs 16 residues. The germline CDR1 and CDR2 sequences are SEHNR and FQNEAQ (reference sequence). V was pared by 3 bases and J by 0 bases, with 12 bases between. In DNA form, the CDR3 reads TGTGCCAGCAGCTTTAGGGCGGAGCCCTCCTACAATGAGCAGTTCTTC. Protein sequence: CASSFRAEPSYNEQFF.

This clonotype was recorded at least ten times. The chain links TRBV10-2 to TRBJ2-1; no firm D call. The V gene lost 6 bases and the J gene lost 7 bases, with 10 bases spanning the gap. CDR3 length: 12 residues. From germline, CDR1 is WSHSY and CDR2 SAAADI. This CDR3 is CASSRASNEQFF. CDR3 sequence (DNA): TGCGCCAGCAGCCGGGCCTCAAATGAGCAGTTCTTC.

This rearrangement joins TRBV7-6 to TRBJ2-2; 7 bases line up with TRBD1. The CDR3 extends over 17 amino acids. Trimming at V came to 3 bases and at J to 2 bases, leaving 9 bases not matched to a gene. In germline, CDR1 is SGHVS, CDR2 FNYEAQ. CDR3 region: CASSLFSTGLNTGELFF. CDR3 bases: TGTGCCAGCAGCTTGTTTTCGACAGGGTTAAACACCGGGGAGCTGTTTTTT. Based on the CDR3 plus reference TRBV7-6 and TRBJ2-2, the full variable domain is GAGVSQSPRYKVTKRGQDVALRCDPISGHVSLYWYRQALGQGPEFLTYFNYEAQQDKSGLPNDRFSAERPEGSISTLTIQRTEQRDSAMYRCASSLFSTGLNTGELFFGEGSRLTVL.

V and J are TRBV4-1 and TRBJ1-2; no firm D call. The CDR3 contains 14 residues. Trimming took off 4 bases at V and 1 base at J, with 10 bases between the two ends. Germline values: CDR1 MGHRA, CDR2 YSYEKL. Here the CDR3 DNA reads TGCGCCAGCAGCCGCGACGGTGATAACTATGGCTACACCTTC. This codes for CASSRDGDNYGYTF.

In its sample, this clonotype was seen a few times. The gene calls are TRBV7-9 and TRBJ2-6; TRBD1 aligns across 7 bases. CDR1 SEHNR and CDR2 FQNEAQ come from the germline V gene (reference sequence). Germline trimming cut 2 bases from V and 2 bases from J; bases unmatched to any gene: 3. The CDR3 has 16 amino acids. The CDR3 coding sequence is TGTGCCAGCAGCTTAACTACAGGGGCTGGGGCCAACGTCCTGACTTTC. Its translation is CASSLTTGAGANVLTF.

This clonotype was observed a few times. The chain couples TRBV5-6 to TRBJ2-1; D is possibly TRBD1 or TRBD2 (5 bases each). Trimming pared 6 bases from V and 9 bases from J, leaving 19 bases between. Looked up from germline, CDR1 is SGHDT and CDR2 is YYEEEE. The CDR3 has 14 residues. CDR3 protein: CASIPGTGLGEQFF. CDR3 in DNA: TGTGCCAGCATTCCGGGGACCGGGCTGGGTGAGCAGTTCTTC.

This clonotype was counted only a few times. A read error may account for a junction end that differs from germline. CDR3 nucleotides: TGTGCTAGCAGCCAAATGAGGGGGACCGGGGAGCTGTTTTTT. Translation: CASSQMRGTGELFF. The J gene is TRBJ2-2, the V gene TRBV7-7; a weak D match, TRBD1 (6 bases). There are 14 residues in the CDR3. From germline, CDR1 is SSHAT and CDR2 FNYEAQ (reference sequence). The full variable domain, in which reference TRBV7-7 and TRBJ2-2 provide the parts outside the CDR3, is GAGVSQSPRYKVTKRGQDVTLRCDPISSHATLYWYQQALGQGPEFLTYFNYEAQPDKSGLPSDRFSAERPEGSISTLTIQRTEQRDSAMYRCASSQMRGTGELFFGEGSRLTVL.

The chain carries TRBV20-1 and TRBJ2-2; no clear D gene. Trimming removed 0 bases at V and 5 bases at J, with 10 bases between. CDR1 is DFQATT, CDR2 SNEGSKA, per germline (reference sequence). The CDR3 length is 14 residues. CDR3 loop: CSARDLYYTGELFF. The DNA for the CDR3 is TGCAGTGCTAGAGATCTATACTATACCGGGGAGCTGTTTTTT.

The CDR3 coding sequence is TGTGCCAGCAGTACCCCGGGACTAGCGTTAGATACGCAGTATTTT. It encodes CASSTPGLALDTQYF. The rearrangement joins TRBV27 to TRBJ2-3, with 10 bases identical to TRBD2. The ends lost 5 bases at V and 5 bases at J; junction bases unmatched: 7. CDR1 is MNHEY and CDR2 is SMNVEV in the germline V gene (reference sequence). The CDR3 has 15 residues.

The chain uses TRBV7-8 and TRBJ2-3; TRBD2 agrees at 13 bases. Trimming at V came to 5 bases and at J to 5 bases, leaving 13 bases not matched to a gene. The CDR3 extends over 18 amino acids. The germline V gene has CDR1 SGHVS and CDR2 FQNEAQ. The CDR3 here is CASSLHRLAGGPEDTQYF. The CDR3 bases are TGTGCCAGCAGCCTACACCGACTAGCGGGAGGACCGGAAGATACGCAGTATTTT. The whole variable domain, remainder taken from reference TRBV7-8 and TRBJ2-3, is GAGVSQSPRYKVAKRGQDVALRCDPISGHVSLFWYQQALGQGPEFLTYFQNEAQLDKSGLPSDRFFAERPEGSVSTLKIQRTQQEDSAVYLCASSLHRLAGGPEDTQYFGPGTRLTVL.

The gene calls are TRBV29-1 and TRBJ2-1; a possible D gene is TRBD1 (6 bases). The CDR3 is made up of 14 amino acids. The ends were cut back, 6 bases at V and 3 bases at J, with 15 bases in the middle. CDR1 SQVTM and CDR2 ANQGSEA come from the germline V gene. CDR3 protein: CSVQNSGHYNEQFF. Written as DNA, the CDR3 is TGCAGCGTACAAAACTCGGGACACTACAATGAGCAGTTCTTC.

This clonotype was seen a few times. The chain joins TRBV29-1 to TRBJ1-2; a possible D gene is TRBD1 (5 bases). V lost 7 bases and J lost 8, with 14 bases in between. Germline V gene lookup returns CDR1 SQVTM and CDR2 ANQGSEA. There are 11 residues in the CDR3. CDR3 sequence: CSAGGTGGYTF. For the CDR3, the DNA is TGCAGCGCCGGGGGGACGGGCGGCTACACCTTC. Looking up the rest from reference TRBV29-1 and TRBJ1-2 gives the full variable domain: SAVISQKPSRDICQRGTSLTIQCQVDSQVTMMFWYRQQPGQSLTLIATANQGSEATYESGFVIDKFPISRPNLTFSTLTVSNMSPEDSSIYLCSAGGTGGYTFGSGTRLTVV.

Only a few counts were recorded for this clonotype. CDR3 bases: TGTGCCAGCAGCTATGACAGGCAGAGCACCGGGGAGCTGTTTTTT. Translating gives CASSYDRQSTGELFF. This chain links TRBV13 with TRBJ2-2, with D tentatively TRBD1 (6 bases). V gave up 4 bases and J gave up 4 bases, with 13 bases separating them. CDR1 is PRHDT, CDR2 FYEKMQ, per germline (reference sequence). This CDR3 is 15 amino acids long. The whole variable domain, filled in from reference TRBV13 and TRBJ2-2, reads AAGVIQSPRHLIKEKRETATLKCYPIPRHDTVYWYQQGPGQDPQFLISFYEKMQSDKGSIPDRFSAQQFSDYHSELNMSSLELGDSALYFCASSYDRQSTGELFFGEGSRLTVL.

The rearrangement joins TRBV7-9 to TRBJ2-7, with 11 positions matching TRBD1. Germline-derived CDR1 and CDR2 are SEHNR and FQNEAQ (reference sequence). The V segment lost 5 bases and the J segment 2 bases; nucleotides outside the gene matches: 8. CDR3 length: 16 amino acids. CDR3 sequence reads: CASSPGQGVNPYEQYF. CDR3 in DNA: TGTGCCAGCAGCCCGGGACAGGGGGTAAATCCCTACGAGCAGTACTTC.

This clonotype was detected only a few times. The junction differs from germline at one of its ends, possibly a read error. The V call is TRBV7-9, the J call TRBJ2-7, with D possibly TRBD1 on 5 matching bases. This CDR3 is built from 14 residues. Looked up from germline, CDR1 is SEHNR and CDR2 is FQNEAQ (reference sequence). The CDR3, as DNA: TGTGCCAGCAGCCCTATCGAGACAGCGTACGTGCAGTACTTC. Translation gives CASSPIETAYVQYF.

The chain combines TRBV29-1 with TRBJ2-7; no clear D. Trimming took off 2 bases at V and 0 bases at J, with 14 bases between the two ends. Germline CDR1 and CDR2: SQVTM and ANQGSEA. This CDR3 comprises 15 residues. The chain's CDR3 is CSVEYRAASSYEQYF. The CDR3 bases are TGCAGCGTTGAATACCGCGCGGCTAGCTCCTACGAGCAGTACTTC.

The rearrangement uses TRBV20-1 and TRBJ2-1, with a possible D match to TRBD2 (6 bases). The CDR3 covers 14 residues. Germline CDR1 DFQATT, CDR2 SNEGSKA (reference sequence). Trimming removed 5 bases from V and 9 bases from J, with 20 bases in between. The CDR3 nucleotides read TGCAGTGCTGGATCCGGGACTGCGATGGGTGAGCAGTTCTTC. It codes for CSAGSGTAMGEQFF.

The chain combines TRBV29-1 with TRBJ2-1, with TRBD2 matching over 7 bases. CDR3 length equals 14 residues. Trimming took 6 bases from V and 5 from J; bases not matched to a gene: 10. Germline lookup yields CDR1 SQVTM and CDR2 ANQGSEA. CDR3: CSVHRDYSNNEQFF. For the CDR3, the DNA is TGCAGCGTCCACCGGGACTATTCAAACAATGAGCAGTTCTTC.

To note about this clonotype: Its ends do not fully match the called genes, so a read error is possible. The chain is built from TRBV7-8 and TRBJ1-4; TRBD1 is a possible D gene (5 bases). The CDR3 has 15 amino acids. The germline gives CDR1 SGHVS, CDR2 FQNEAQ. The DNA for the CDR3 is TGTGCCAGCAGCTCATCACACAGGTCAACTGAAGAACTGTTTTTT. Translating gives CASSSSHRSTEELFF.

V and J are TRBV5-6 and TRBJ2-7; a possible D gene is TRBD2 (5 bases). CDR3 length: 12 residues. V lost 4 bases and J lost 7, with 12 bases in between. Germline V CDR1 and CDR2: SGHDT, YYEEEE. The CDR3 sequence: CASSPSRGEQYF. Here the CDR3 DNA reads TGTGCCAGCAGCCCCTCGCGAGGGGAGCAGTACTTC.

In this sample, this clonotype turned up once. In nucleotides, the CDR3 is TGCAGTGCTACAACCCCTGGGAGTCCCTCCTACGAGCAGTACTTC. This translates into CSATTPGSPSYEQYF. The chain combines TRBV20-1 with TRBJ2-7; perhaps TRBD2 as D (5 bases). CDR1 DFQATT and CDR2 SNEGSKA come from the germline V gene (reference sequence). Trimming stripped 4 bases from V and 0 bases from J, with 16 bases between. The CDR3 loop spans 15 amino acids.

This clonotype was seen a handful of times. J is TRBJ2-2 and V is TRBV20-1; 12 bases are a match to TRBD1. The CDR3 extends over 18 amino acids. V was clipped by 4 bases and J by 4 bases; unmatched bases: 13. Looked up from germline, CDR1 is DFQATT and CDR2 is SNEGSKA (reference sequence). Here the CDR3 reads CSATYTPGQGAGTGELFF. The CDR3 coding sequence is TGCAGTGCTACCTACACGCCGGGACAGGGGGCGGGCACCGGGGAGCTGTTTTTT.

This clonotype was picked up a small number of times. The chain links TRBV9 to TRBJ1-4; 7 bases match TRBD1. The germline V gene encodes CDR1 SGDLS and CDR2 YYNGEE. Germline trimming cut 3 bases from V and 8 bases from J; bases unmatched to any gene: 16. This CDR3 has 17 amino acids. CDR3 coding DNA: TGTGCCAGCAGCGGACTCCATAAGGACGAGGGGGCGGAAAAACTGTTTTTT. This translates into CASSGLHKDEGAEKLFF. The full variable domain, rest sourced from reference TRBV9 and TRBJ1-4, is DSGVTQTPKHLITATGQRVTLRCSPRSGDLSVYWYQQSLDQGLQFLIQYYNGEERAKGNILERFSAQQFPDLHSELNLSSLELGDSALYFCASSGLHKDEGAEKLFFGSGTQLSVL.

J is TRBJ2-1 and V is TRBV5-1; weak D call: TRBD1 (5 bases). Germline CDR1 and CDR2: SGHRS and YFSETQ. V lost 5 bases and J lost 5, with 14 bases in between. The CDR3 consists of 14 residues. CDR3: CASRPLSDNNEQFF. The CDR3 coding sequence is TGCGCCAGCAGACCGCTCTCGGACAACAATGAGCAGTTCTTC.

The rearrangement joins TRBV12-3 or TRBV12-4 to TRBJ1-5, with D unclear. This CDR3 is 14 amino acids long. The V end lost 3 bases, the J end lost 5 bases, and 11 bases lay between the germline ends. CDR3 protein: CASSFLGRDQPQHF. The CDR3 DNA reads as TGTGCCAGCAGTTTTTTGGGTAGGGATCAGCCCCAGCATTTT.

There are a few counts of this clonotype. The genes are TRBV5-5 and TRBJ1-6, with TRBD1 matching over 7 bases. Germline V gives CDR1 SGHKS, CDR2 YYEKEE (reference sequence). Trimming removed 5 bases from V and 10 bases from J; junction bases left unmatched: 9. CDR3 size: 14 residues. The CDR3 DNA sequence: TGTGCCAGCAGACCTACAGGGGCGGCGTCACCCCTCCACTTT. Protein: CASRPTGAASPLHF.

This clonotype has a count of ten or more. The rearrangement joins TRBV29-1 to TRBJ2-7, with D uncertain. There are 13 residues in the CDR3. Germline V gene lookup returns CDR1 SQVTM and CDR2 ANQGSEA. Deletions cut 0 bases from V and 4 bases from J, with 10 bases between. The CDR3 DNA sequence: TGCAGCGTTGAAGATCTGGTGGGGTACGAGCAGTACTTC. Amino acid sequence: CSVEDLVGYEQYF.